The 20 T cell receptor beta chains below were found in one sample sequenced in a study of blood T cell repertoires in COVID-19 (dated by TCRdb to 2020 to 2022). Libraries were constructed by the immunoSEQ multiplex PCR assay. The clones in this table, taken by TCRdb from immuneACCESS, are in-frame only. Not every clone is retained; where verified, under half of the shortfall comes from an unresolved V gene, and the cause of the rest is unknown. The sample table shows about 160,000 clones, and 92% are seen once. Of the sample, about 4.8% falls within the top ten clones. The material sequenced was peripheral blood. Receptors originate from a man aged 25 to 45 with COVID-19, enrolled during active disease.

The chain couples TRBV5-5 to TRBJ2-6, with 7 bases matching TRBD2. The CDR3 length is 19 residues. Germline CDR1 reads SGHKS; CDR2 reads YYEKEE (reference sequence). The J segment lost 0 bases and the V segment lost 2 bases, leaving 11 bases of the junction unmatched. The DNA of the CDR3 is TGTGCCAGCAGCTTTCCCCGGGGGACTACATACTCTGGGGCCAACGTCCTGACTTTC. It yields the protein CASSFPRGTTYSGANVLTF. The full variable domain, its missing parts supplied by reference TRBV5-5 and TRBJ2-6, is DAGVTQSPTHLIKTRGQQVTLRCSPISGHKSVSWYQQVLGQGPQFIFQYYEKEERGRGNFPDRFSARQFPNYSSELNVNALLLGDSALYLCASSFPRGTTYSGANVLTFGAGSRLTVL.

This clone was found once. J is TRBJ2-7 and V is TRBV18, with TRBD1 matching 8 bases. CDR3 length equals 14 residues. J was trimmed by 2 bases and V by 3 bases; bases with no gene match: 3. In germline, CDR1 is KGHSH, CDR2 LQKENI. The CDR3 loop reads CASSPGQEAYEQYF. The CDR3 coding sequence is TGTGCCAGCTCACCGGGACAGGAAGCCTACGAGCAGTACTTC.

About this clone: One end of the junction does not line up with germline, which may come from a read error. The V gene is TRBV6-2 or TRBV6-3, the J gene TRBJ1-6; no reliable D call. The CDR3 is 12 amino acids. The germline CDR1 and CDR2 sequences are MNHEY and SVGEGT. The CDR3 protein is CVSSYSSQHIHF. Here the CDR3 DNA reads TGTGTCAGCAGTTACTCGTCACAGCACATCCACTTT.

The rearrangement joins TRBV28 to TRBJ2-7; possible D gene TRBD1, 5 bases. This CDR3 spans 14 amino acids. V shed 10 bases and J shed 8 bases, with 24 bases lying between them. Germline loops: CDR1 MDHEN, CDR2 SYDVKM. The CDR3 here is CANSRGAEATKQYF. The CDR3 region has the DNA TGTGCCAACTCCCGTGGGGCGGAAGCAACAAAGCAGTACTTC.

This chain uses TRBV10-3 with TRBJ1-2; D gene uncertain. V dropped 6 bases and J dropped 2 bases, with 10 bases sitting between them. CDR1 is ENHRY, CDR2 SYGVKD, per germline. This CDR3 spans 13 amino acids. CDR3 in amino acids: CAISGVVNYGYTF. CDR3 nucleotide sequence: TGTGCCATCAGCGGTGTCGTCAACTATGGCTACACCTTC.

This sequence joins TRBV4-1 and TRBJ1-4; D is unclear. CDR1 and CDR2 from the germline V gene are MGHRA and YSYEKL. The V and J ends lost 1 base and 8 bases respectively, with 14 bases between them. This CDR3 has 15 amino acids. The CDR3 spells CASSQGQALEEKLFF. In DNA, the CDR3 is TGCGCCAGCAGCCAAGGGCAGGCCCTGGAAGAAAAACTGTTTTTT.

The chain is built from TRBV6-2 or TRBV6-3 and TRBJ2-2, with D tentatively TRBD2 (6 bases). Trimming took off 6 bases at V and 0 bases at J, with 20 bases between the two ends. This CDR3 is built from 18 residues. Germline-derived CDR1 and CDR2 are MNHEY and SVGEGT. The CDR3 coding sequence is TGTGCCAGCAGCCTACCCTATCGCGGGACTTCGAACACCGGGGAGCTGTTTTTT. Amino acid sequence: CASSLPYRGTSNTGELFF.

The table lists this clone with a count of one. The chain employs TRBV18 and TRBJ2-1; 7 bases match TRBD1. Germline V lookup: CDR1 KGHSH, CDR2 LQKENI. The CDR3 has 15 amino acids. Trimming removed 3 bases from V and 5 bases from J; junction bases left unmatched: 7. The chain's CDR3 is CASSPNRGDDNEQFF. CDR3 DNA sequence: TGTGCCAGCTCACCTAACAGGGGAGACGACAATGAGCAGTTCTTC.

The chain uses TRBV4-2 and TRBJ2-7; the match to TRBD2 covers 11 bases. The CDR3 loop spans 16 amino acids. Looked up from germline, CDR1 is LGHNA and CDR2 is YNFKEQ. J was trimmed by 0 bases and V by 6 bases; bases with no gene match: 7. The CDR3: CASSPRLAGSSYEQYF. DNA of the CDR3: TGTGCCAGCAGTCCCCGACTAGCGGGGAGCTCCTACGAGCAGTACTTC.

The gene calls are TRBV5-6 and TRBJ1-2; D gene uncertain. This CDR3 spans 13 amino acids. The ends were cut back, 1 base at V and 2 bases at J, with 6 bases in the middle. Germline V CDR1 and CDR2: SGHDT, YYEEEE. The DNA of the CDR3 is TGTGCCAGCAGCTTGCAACGGAACTATGGCTACACCTTC. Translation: CASSLQRNYGYTF. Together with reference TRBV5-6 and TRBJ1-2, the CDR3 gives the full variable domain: DAGVTQSPTHLIKTRGQQVTLRCSPKSGHDTVSWYQQALGQGPQFIFQYYEEEERQRGNFPDRFSGHQFPNYSSELNVNALLLGDSALYLCASSLQRNYGYTFGSGTRLTVV.

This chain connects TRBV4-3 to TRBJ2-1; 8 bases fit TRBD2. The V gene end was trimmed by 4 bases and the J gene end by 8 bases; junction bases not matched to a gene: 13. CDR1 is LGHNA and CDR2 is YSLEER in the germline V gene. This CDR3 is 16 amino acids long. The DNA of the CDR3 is TGCGCCAGCAGCCCCAGAGGTCGGGGGGGGCGAGATGAGCAGTTCTTC. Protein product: CASSPRGRGGRDEQFF.

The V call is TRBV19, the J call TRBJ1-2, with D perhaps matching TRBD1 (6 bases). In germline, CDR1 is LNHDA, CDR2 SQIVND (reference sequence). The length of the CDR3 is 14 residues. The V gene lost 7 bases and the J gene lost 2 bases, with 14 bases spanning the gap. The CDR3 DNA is TGTGCCAGTACCCCACAGGGCTCCAACTATGGCTACACCTTC. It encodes CASTPQGSNYGYTF.

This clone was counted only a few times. The CDR3 coding sequence is TGTGCCAGCAGTGAGGGAAACACCATATATTTT. This translates into CASSEGNTIYF. This chain joins TRBV9 and TRBJ1-3; the D is unclear. Germline V lookup: CDR1 SGDLS, CDR2 YYNGEE. The CDR3 totals 11 residues. The germline V and J ends were trimmed by 5 bases and 4 bases, with 4 bases remaining between them.

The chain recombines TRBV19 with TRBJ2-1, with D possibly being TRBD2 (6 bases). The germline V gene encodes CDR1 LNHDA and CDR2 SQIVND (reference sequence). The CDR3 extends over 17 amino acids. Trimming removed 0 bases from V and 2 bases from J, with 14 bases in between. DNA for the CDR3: TGTGCCAGTAGTATAGACTTTATTAGCGGCACCTACAATGAGCAGTTCTTC. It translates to CASSIDFISGTYNEQFF.

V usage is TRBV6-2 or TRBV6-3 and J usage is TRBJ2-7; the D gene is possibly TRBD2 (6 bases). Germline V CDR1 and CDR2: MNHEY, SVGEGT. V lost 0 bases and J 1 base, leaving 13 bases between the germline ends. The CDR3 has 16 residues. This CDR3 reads CASSYSRLALSYEQYF. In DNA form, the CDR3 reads TGTGCCAGCAGTTACTCGAGGCTAGCGTTGTCCTACGAGCAGTACTTC.

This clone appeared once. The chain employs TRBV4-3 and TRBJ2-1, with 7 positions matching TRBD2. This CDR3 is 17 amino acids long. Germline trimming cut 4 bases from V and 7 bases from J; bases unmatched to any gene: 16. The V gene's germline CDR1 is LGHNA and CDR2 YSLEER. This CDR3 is CASSRSGEGPTGNEQFF. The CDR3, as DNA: TGCGCCAGCAGCCGATCGGGGGAGGGCCCGACGGGGAATGAGCAGTTCTTC.

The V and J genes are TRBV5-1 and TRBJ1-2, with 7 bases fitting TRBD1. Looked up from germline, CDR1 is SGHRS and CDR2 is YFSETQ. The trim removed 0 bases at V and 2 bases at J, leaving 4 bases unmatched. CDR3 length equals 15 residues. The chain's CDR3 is CASSLAGQANYGYTF. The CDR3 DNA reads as TGCGCCAGCAGCTTGGCCGGACAGGCGAACTATGGCTACACCTTC.

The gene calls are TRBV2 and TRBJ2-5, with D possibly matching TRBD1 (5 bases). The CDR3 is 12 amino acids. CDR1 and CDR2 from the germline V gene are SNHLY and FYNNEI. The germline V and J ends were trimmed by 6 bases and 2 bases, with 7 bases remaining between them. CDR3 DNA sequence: TGTGCCAGCAGCAGGGTACAAGAGACCCAGTACTTC. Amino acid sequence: CASSRVQETQYF. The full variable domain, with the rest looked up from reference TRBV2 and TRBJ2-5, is EPEVTQTPSHQVTQMGQEVILRCVPISNHLYFYWYRQILGQKVEFLVSFYNNEISEKSEIFDDQFSVERPDGSNFTLKIRSTKLEDSAMYFCASSRVQETQYFGPGTRLLVL.

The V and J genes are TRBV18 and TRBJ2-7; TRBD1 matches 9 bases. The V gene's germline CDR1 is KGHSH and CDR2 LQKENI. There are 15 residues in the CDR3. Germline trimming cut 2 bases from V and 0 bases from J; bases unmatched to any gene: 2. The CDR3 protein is CASSPGQGLSYEQYF. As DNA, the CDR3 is TGTGCCAGCTCACCAGGACAGGGGCTCTCCTACGAGCAGTACTTC.

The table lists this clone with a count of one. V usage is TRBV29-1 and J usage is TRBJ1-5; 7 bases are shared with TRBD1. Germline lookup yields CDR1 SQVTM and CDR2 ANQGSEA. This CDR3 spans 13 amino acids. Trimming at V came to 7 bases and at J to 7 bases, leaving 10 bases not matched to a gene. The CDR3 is CSASQGGGQPQHF. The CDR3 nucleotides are TGCAGCGCATCTCAAGGGGGCGGGCAGCCCCAGCATTTT.